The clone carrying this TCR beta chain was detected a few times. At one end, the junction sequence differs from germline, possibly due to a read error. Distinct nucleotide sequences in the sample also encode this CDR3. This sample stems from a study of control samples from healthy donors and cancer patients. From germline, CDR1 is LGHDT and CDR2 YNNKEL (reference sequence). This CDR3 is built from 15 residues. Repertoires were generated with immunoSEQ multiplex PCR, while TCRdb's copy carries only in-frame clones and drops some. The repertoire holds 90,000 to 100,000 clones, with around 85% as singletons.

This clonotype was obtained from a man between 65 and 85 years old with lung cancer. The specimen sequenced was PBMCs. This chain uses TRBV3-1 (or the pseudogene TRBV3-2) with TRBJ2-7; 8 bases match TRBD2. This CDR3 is CARSPGGGRPYEQYF. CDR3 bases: TGTGCCCGCAGCCCGGGGGGGGGACGGCCCTACGAGCAGTACTTC.